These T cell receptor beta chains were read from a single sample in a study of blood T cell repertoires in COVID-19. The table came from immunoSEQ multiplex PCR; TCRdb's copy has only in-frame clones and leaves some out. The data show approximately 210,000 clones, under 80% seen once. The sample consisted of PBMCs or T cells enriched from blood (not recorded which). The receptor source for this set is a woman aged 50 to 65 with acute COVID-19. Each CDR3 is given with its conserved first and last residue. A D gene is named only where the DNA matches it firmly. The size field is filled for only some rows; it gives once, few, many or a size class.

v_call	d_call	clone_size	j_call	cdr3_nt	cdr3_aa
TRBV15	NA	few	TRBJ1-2	TGTGCCACCAGCGTAGATCGGGGATACTATGGCTACACCTTC	CATSVDRGYYGYTF
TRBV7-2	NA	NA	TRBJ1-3	TGTGCCAGCAGCTTCTTCTCTGGAAACACCATATATTTT	CASSFFSGNTIYF
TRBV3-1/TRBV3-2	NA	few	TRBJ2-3	TGTGCCAGCAGCCGAGGGGGGGCCGAGGTGGATACGCAGTATTTT	CASSRGGAEVDTQYF
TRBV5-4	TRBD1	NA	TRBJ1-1	TGTGCCAGCAGCTTTACAGGGGGCACTGAAGCTTTCTTT	CASSFTGGTEAFF
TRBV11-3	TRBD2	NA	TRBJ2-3	TGTGCCAGCAGCTTAGGAGGGACTAGTGGAGATACGCAGTATTTT	CASSLGGTSGDTQYF
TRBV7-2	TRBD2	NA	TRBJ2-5	TGTGCCAGCAGCTTAGTGGGGACTAGCGGTGGGGAGACCCAGTACTTC	CASSLVGTSGGETQYF
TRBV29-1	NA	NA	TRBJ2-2	TGCAGCGTATGGCCGAACACCGGGGAGCTGTTTTTT	CSVWPNTGELFF
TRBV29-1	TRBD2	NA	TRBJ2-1	TGCAGCGTTGAGGCGACTAGCGGGGGGGAATACAATGAGCAGTTCTTC	CSVEATSGGEYNEQFF
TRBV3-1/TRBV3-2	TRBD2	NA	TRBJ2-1	TGTGCCAGCAGCCAAGTTCTAGCGGGGGGCTACAATGAGCAGTTCTTC	CASSQVLAGGYNEQFF
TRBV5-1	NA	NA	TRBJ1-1	TGCGCCAGCAGGGTTTCGGGGAATCCTGAAGCTTTCTTT	CASRVSGNPEAFF
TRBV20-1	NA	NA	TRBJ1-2	TGCAGATCAGGGGGCTACACCTTC	CRSGGYTF
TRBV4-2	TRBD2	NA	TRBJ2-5	TGTGCCAGCAGCCAAGGAAGCGGGGGGGCTGCGGAGACCCAGTACTTC	CASSQGSGGAAETQYF
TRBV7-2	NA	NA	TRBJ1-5	TGTGCCAGCAACCCGTCCGGGACAAAAAATCAGCCCCAGCATTTT	CASNPSGTKNQPQHF
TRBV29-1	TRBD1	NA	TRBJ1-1	TGCAGCGCCGGACAGGAGAACACTGAAGCTTTCTTT	CSAGQENTEAFF
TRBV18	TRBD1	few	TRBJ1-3	TGTGCCAGCTCACCACCGCTACAGGGGAGGAACACCATATATTTT	CASSPPLQGRNTIYF
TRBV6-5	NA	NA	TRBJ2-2	TGTGCCAGCAAGGAGGGCACCACCGGGGAGCTGTTTTTT	CASKEGTTGELFF
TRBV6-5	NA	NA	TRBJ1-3	TGTGCCAGCAGCAATCACAGGGGAAACACCATATATTTT	CASSNHRGNTIYF
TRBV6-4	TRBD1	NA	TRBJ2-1	TGTGCCAGCAGTTCAGACAGGGACGCCTACAATGAGCAGTTCTTC	CASSSDRDAYNEQFF
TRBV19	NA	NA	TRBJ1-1	TGTGCCATAGGACGGGAGGGGACTGAAGCTTTCTTT	CAIGREGTEAFF
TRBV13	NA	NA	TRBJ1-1	TGTGCCAGCAGCCGAGGACAGATGAACACTGAAGCTTTCTTT	CASSRGQMNTEAFF
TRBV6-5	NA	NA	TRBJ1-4	TGTGCCAGCAGTTTACAACCCCTAGGAGGTGAAAAACTGTTTTTT	CASSLQPLGGEKLFF
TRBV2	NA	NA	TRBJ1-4	TGTGCCAGCAGTTGGGTGGGAGGAAGTGAAAAACTGTTTTTT	CASSWVGGSEKLFF
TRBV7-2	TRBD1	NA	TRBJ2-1	TGTGCCAGCAGCTTAGGACAGGGAGTGATTGAGCAGTTCTTC	CASSLGQGVIEQFF
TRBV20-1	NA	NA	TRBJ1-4	TGCAGTGCTAGTCCCGGAGGGGGAGGGAATGAAAAACTGTTTTTT	CSASPGGGGNEKLFF
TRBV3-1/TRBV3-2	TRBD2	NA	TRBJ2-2	TGTGCCAGCGACGGGGGGGTATCGGCCGGGGAGCTGTTTTTT	CASDGGVSAGELFF
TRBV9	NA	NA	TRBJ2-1	TGTGCCAGCAGCGTAGTGGCGGACAATGAGCAGTTCTTC	CASSVVADNEQFF
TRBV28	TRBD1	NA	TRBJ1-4	TGTGCCAGCAGTGCCCCCGGACAGGGATCGAAGGAAAAACTGTTTTTT	CASSAPGQGSKEKLFF
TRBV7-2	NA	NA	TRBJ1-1	TGTGCCAGCAGCTCGCGGGGTATGAACACTGAAGCTTTCTTT	CASSSRGMNTEAFF
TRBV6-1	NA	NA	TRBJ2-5	TGTGCCAGCAGTGAAGCGACAGGCGGAGAGACCCAGTACTTC	CASSEATGGETQYF
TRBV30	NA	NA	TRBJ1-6	TGTGCCTGGAGGGGACTCAATAATTCACCCCTCCACTTT	CAWRGLNNSPLHF
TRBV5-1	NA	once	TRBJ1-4	TGCGCCAGCAGCTTGGGGCAGGGGTATGAGGAAAAACTGTTTTTT	CASSLGQGYEEKLFF
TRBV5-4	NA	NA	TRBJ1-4	TGTGCCAGCAGCTTGGCAGGGGCTGGAGAAAAACTGTTTTTT	CASSLAGAGEKLFF
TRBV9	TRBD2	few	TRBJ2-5	TGTGCCAGCAGCGTAGGAGGGAGGGATGGGCAAGAGACCCAGTACTTC	CASSVGGRDGQETQYF
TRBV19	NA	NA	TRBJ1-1	TGTGCCAGTAGCCCTACCAAGAACACTGAAGCTTTCTTT	CASSPTKNTEAFF
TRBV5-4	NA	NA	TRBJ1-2	TGTGCCAGCAGCTTGAGGGGCTCTAACTATGGCTACACCTTC	CASSLRGSNYGYTF
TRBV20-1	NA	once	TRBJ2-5	TGCAGTGCTAGTCTATTGTACCAAGAGACCCAGTACTTC	CSASLLYQETQYF
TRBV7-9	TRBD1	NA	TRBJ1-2	TGTGCCAGCAGCTCCGACAGGGGGAAGGACTATGGCTACACCTTC	CASSSDRGKDYGYTF
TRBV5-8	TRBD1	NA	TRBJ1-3	TGTGCCAGCAGCTTGGAACTAGGGGGCCTGGAGACGAGAAACACCATATATTTT	CASSLELGGLETRNTIYF
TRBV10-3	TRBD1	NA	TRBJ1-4	TGTGCCATCAGTTCGTCGGGCGGGGACAGTGAAAAACTGTTTTTT	CAISSSGGDSEKLFF
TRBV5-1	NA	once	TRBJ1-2	TGCGCCAGCAGCTCCCAGGCCGGGAGCGACGGCTACACCTTC	CASSSQAGSDGYTF
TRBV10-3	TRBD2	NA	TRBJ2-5	TGTGCCATCAGTCCCGGGACTAGCGGGGGGGCCGGGGAGACCCAGTACTTC	CAISPGTSGGAGETQYF
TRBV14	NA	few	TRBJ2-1	TGTGCCAGCAGCCGGCGGGGAGAGCAGTTCTTC	CASSRRGEQFF
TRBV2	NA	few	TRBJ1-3	TGTGCCAGCAGTCCCAGGGCTGTCGGAAACACCATATATTTT	CASSPRAVGNTIYF
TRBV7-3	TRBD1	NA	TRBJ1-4	TGTGCCAGCAGCCCTACCGGGACAGGGAATGAAAAACTGTTTTTT	CASSPTGTGNEKLFF
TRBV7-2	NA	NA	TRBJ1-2	TGTGCCAGCAGCGGGAGCGTATTATCGGGCTACGGCTACACCTTC	CASSGSVLSGYGYTF
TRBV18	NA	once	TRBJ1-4	TGTGCCAGCTCACTAGGGACAAGGACTAATGAAAAACTGTTTTTT	CASSLGTRTNEKLFF
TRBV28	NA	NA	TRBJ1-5	TGTGCCAGCAGTTCGTTTGGGGGCTTGGGCAATCAGCCCCAGCATTTT	CASSSFGGLGNQPQHF
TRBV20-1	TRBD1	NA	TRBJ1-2	TGCAGTGCTAGTGGGGACAGCTATGGCTACACCTTC	CSASGDSYGYTF
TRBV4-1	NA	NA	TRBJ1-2	TGCGCCAGCAGCCAAGCGAAGAACGGTAAGCGCTATGGCTACACCTTC	CASSQAKNGKRYGYTF
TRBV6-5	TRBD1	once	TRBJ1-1	TGTGCCAGCAACCTATTGACAGGGTCAAAAACTGAAGCTTTCTTT	CASNLLTGSKTEAFF
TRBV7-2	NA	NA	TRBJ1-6	TGTGCCAGCAGCTTAACTTGGGACACAAATAATTCACCCCTCCACTTT	CASSLTWDTNNSPLHF
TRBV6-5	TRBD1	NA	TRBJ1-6	TGTGCCAGCTGGGACAGGTTAAATTCACCCCTCCACTTT	CASWDRLNSPLHF
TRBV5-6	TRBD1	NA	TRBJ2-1	TGTGCCAGCAGCTTCTCAGGGGGCGCCTCCTACAATGAGCAGTTCTTC	CASSFSGGASYNEQFF
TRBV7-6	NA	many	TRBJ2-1	TGTGCCAGCAGCTTAGATGAGGGCGGCCCCTACAATGAGCAGTTCTTC	CASSLDEGGPYNEQFF
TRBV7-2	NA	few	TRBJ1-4	TGTGCCAGCAGCTTGACAGCAACTAATGAAAAACTGTTTTTT	CASSLTATNEKLFF
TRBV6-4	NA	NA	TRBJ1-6	TGTGCCAGCAGTGAGCTGGCAAAAAATTCACCCCTCCACTTT	CASSELAKNSPLHF
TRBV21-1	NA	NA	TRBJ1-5	TGTGCCAGCAGCCCCGGGAATCAGCCCCAGCATTTT	CASSPGNQPQHF
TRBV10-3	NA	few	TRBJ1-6	TGTGCCATCAGTGGTGGGACAAATACTAATTCACCCCTCCACTTT	CAISGGTNTNSPLHF
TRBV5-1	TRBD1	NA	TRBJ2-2	TGCGCCAGCAGCTTGGTAGCAGGGGGCTCGACCGGGGAGCTGTTTTTT	CASSLVAGGSTGELFF